Listed below are T cell receptor beta chains from one sample, sequenced in a study of T cell repertoires in cytomegalovirus infection. TCRdb analysed the reads with MiXCR anew, one entry per CDR3 protein. The sample has 65,000 to 95,000 distinct CDR3 sequences, about 4% seen once. Material for sequencing was PBMCs. The receptors stem from a human donor in good health (CMV status not recorded). Some clones in this sample may be carry-over from other donors' samples. Both conserved end residues are part of each CDR3. The order of the fields is CDR3 length, D gene, J gene, clone size, V gene, CDR3 DNA, CDR3 protein. The D gene is left open where the match is weak. The size field is filled for only some rows; it gives once, few, many or a size class.

>15|.|TRBJ1-2|many|TRBV4-3
TGCGCCAGCTGCCGAGGAACCGGTGGAGACTATGGCTACACCTTC
CASCRGTGGDYGYTF
>14|TRBD2|TRBJ2-7|many|TRBV29-1
TGCAGCGTTGAAATCCTAGCGGGGTTCTACGAGCAGTACTTC
CSVEILAGFYEQYF
>11|.|TRBJ2-1|many|TRBV19
TGTGCCAGTAGTTTTACCCATGGCCAGTTCTTC
CASSFTHGQFF
>15|TRBD1|TRBJ2-1|many|TRBV7-3
TGTGCCAGCAGCGCGGCAGGGGGCTCCTACAATGAGCAGTTCTTC
CASSAAGGSYNEQFF
>14|.|TRBJ2-3|many|TRBV7-6
TGTGCCAGCAGCTTAGCGCATAGAACAGATACGCAGTATTTT
CASSLAHRTDTQYF
>14|.|TRBJ1-2|many|TRBV18
TGTGCCAGCTCCGTGACGGGTGGTAACTATGGCTACACCTTC
CASSVTGGNYGYTF
>11|.|TRBJ1-3|many|TRBV29-1
TGCAGCGCGAACTCTGGAAACACCATATATTTT
CSANSGNTIYF
>13|.|TRBJ1-1|many|TRBV12-3/TRBV12-4
TGTGCCAGCAATCTGGGACGGAACACTGAAGCTTTCTTT
CASNLGRNTEAFF
>13|.|TRBJ1-6|many|TRBV25-1
TGTGCCAGCAGTGTGACAGTGGGATCACCCCTCCACTTT
CASSVTVGSPLHF
>13|.|TRBJ2-5|many|TRBV5-1
TGCGCCAGCAGCTTGGGGAGCCAAGAGACCCAGTACTTC
CASSLGSQETQYF
>14|.|TRBJ1-2|.|TRBV9
TGTGCCAGCAGCGTAGAGGTTGGGGGCGGGGGCTACACCTTC
CASSVEVGGGGYTF
>16|TRBD1|TRBJ1-5|many|TRBV19
TGTGCCAGTAGTTCCCCGCCGGGACAGCGCAATCAGCCCCAGCATTTT
CASSSPPGQRNQPQHF
>14|.|TRBJ2-7|many|TRBV28
TGTGCCAGCAGTTTCCGACAGTTATACCACGAGCAGTACTTC
CASSFRQLYHEQYF
>14|.|TRBJ1-5|many|TRBV20-1
TGCAGTGCTAGAGAGGGGGCGAGCAATCAGCCCCAGCATTTT
CSAREGASNQPQHF
>20|.|TRBJ2-7|many|TRBV7-8
TGTGCCAGCAGCTCTCCCCGGGACAGGACTGCAAATAGCGGGGCCTACGAGCAGTACTTC
CASSSPRDRTANSGAYEQYF
>15|.|TRBJ2-6|many|TRBV7-9
TGTGCCAGCAGCTTGGGCATCTCTGGGGCCAACGTCCTGACTTTC
CASSLGISGANVLTF
>13|TRBD1|TRBJ2-1|many|TRBV2
TGTGCCAGCAGTGTTCAGGGGGCTGGAGAGCAGTTCTTC
CASSVQGAGEQFF
>12|.|TRBJ2-7|once|TRBV28
TGTGCCAGCAGTCCGGGACGCTCCGAGCAGTACTTC
CASSPGRSEQYF
>15|.|TRBJ2-7|many|TRBV14
TGTGCCAGCAGCCAAGACAGGGGACGCGCCTACGAGCAGTACTTC
CASSQDRGRAYEQYF
>14|.|TRBJ1-1|.|TRBV7-6
TGTGCCAGCATCTCCCGGAAAGAGACCACTGAAGCTTTCTTT
CASISRKETTEAFF
>14|.|TRBJ1-2|many|TRBV28
TGTGCCAGCAGTTTATTGGGCAGGGATCATGGCTACACCTTC
CASSLLGRDHGYTF
>13|.|TRBJ1-1|many|TRBV7-2
TGTGCCAGCAGCTTAAATTTAGGCACTGAAGCTTTCTTT
CASSLNLGTEAFF